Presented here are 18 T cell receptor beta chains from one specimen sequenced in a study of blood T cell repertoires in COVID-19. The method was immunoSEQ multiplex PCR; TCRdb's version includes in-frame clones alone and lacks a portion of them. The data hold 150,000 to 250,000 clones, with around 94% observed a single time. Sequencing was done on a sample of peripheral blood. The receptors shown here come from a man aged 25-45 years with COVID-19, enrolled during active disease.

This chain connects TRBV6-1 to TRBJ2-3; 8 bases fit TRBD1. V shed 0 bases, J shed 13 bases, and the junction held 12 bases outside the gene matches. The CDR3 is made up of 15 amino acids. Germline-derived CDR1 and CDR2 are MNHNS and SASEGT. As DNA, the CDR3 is TGTGCCAGCAGTGAAGCCCACCTGGCGACAGGGGAGGAGTATTTT. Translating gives CASSEAHLATGEEYF.

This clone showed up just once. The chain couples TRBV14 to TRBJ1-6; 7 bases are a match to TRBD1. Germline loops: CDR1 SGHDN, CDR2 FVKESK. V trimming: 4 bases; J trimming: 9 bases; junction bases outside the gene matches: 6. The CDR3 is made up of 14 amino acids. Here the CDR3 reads CASSRGQETSPLHF. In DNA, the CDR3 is TGTGCCAGCAGCCGTGGACAGGAAACTTCACCCCTCCACTTT.

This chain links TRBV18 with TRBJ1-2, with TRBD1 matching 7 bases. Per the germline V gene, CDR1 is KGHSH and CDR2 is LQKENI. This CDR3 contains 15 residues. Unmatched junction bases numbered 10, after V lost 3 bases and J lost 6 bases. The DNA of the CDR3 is TGTGCCAGCTCACCCCAGGGGGTGAATAGGAATGGCTACACCTTC. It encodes CASSPQGVNRNGYTF.

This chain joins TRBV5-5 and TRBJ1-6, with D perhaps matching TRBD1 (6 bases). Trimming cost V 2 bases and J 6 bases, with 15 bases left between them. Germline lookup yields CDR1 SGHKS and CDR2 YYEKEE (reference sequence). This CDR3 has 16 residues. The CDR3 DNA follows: TGTGCCAGCAGCTTTCCAGGGGCCCTTGGTAATTCACCCCTCCACTTT. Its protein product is CASSFPGALGNSPLHF.

This CDR3 is CASSLGTGGREQYF. The DNA for the CDR3 is TGTGCCAGCAGTTTGGGGACGGGGGGGCGCGAGCAGTACTTC. V usage is TRBV6-5 and J usage is TRBJ2-7, with 8 nucleotides matching TRBD2. Germline CDR1 MNHEY, CDR2 SVGAGI. With V trimmed by 4 bases and J by 6 bases, 8 bases remained unmatched. The CDR3 contains 14 residues.

The CDR3 DNA sequence: TGCGCCAGCAGCTTGACTGGTCGCGCTAACTATGGCTACACCTTC. This sequence encodes CASSLTGRANYGYTF. The V and J genes are TRBV5-1 and TRBJ1-2; D remains unclear. CDR1 is SGHRS and CDR2 is YFSETQ in the germline V gene. The CDR3 extends over 15 amino acids. V dropped 1 base and J dropped 0 bases, with 10 bases sitting between them.

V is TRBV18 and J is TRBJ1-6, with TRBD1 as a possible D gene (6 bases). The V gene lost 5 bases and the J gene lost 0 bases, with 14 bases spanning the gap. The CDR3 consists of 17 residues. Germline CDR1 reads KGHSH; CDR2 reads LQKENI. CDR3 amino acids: CASSTRQESSYNSPLHF. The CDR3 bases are TGTGCCAGCTCAACAAGACAGGAGAGCTCCTATAATTCACCCCTCCACTTT.

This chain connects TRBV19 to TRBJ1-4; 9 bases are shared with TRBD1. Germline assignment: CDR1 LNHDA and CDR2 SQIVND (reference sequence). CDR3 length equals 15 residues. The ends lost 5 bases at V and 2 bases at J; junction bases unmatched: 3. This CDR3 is CASSPQGATNEKLFF. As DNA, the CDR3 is TGTGCCAGTAGTCCACAGGGGGCGACTAATGAAAAACTGTTTTTT.

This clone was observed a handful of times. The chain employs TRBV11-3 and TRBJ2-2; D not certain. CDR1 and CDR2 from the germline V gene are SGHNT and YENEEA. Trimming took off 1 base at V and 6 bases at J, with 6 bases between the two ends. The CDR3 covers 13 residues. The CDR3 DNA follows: TGTGCCAGCAGCTTAGTGCAGGCCGGGGAGCTGTTTTTT. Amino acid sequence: CASSLVQAGELFF.

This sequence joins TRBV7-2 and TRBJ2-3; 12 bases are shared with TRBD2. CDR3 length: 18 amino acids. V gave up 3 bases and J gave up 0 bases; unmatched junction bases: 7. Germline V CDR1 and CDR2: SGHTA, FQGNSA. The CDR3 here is CASSFLTSGGLSTDTQYF. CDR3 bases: TGTGCCAGCAGCTTCCTGACTAGCGGGGGCCTGAGCACAGATACGCAGTATTTT. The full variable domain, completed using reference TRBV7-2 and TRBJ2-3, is GAGVSQSPSNKVTEKGKDVELRCDPISGHTALYWYRQSLGQGLEFLIYFQGNSAPDKSGLPSDRFSAERTGGSVSTLTIQRTQQEDSAVYLCASSFLTSGGLSTDTQYFGPGTRLTVL.

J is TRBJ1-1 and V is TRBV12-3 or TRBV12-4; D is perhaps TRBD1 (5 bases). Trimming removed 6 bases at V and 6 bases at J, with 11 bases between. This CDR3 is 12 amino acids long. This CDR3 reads CASSDPGAEAFF. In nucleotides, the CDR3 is TGTGCCAGCAGCGATCCGGGGGCTGAAGCTTTCTTT.

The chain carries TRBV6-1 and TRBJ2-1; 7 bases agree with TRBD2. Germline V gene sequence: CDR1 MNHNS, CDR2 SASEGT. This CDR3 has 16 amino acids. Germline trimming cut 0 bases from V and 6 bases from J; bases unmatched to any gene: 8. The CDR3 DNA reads TGTGCCAGCAGTGAAGCGGCTAGCGGTGTTAGCAATGAGCAGTTCTTC. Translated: CASSEAASGVSNEQFF.

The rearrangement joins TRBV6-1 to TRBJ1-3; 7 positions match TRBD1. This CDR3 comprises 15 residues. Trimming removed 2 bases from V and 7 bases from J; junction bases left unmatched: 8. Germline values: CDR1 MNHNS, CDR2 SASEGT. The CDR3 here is CASSEKGGRSNTIYF. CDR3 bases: TGTGCCAGCAGTGAAAAAGGGGGCAGGTCGAACACCATATATTTT.

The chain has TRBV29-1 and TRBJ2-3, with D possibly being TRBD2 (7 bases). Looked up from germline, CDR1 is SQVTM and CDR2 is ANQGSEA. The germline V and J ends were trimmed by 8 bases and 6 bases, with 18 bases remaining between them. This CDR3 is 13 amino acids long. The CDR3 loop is CSLRGGITDTQYF. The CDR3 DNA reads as TGCAGCCTAAGGGGGGGCATTACGGATACGCAGTATTTT.

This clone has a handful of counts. The CDR3 loop is CASSNLQGEGIEQFF. The CDR3 DNA is TGCGCCAGCAGCAACTTGCAGGGGGAAGGCATTGAGCAGTTCTTC. The chain couples TRBV5-1 to TRBJ2-1; the match to TRBD1 covers 7 bases. The ends lost 4 bases at V and 9 bases at J; junction bases unmatched: 13. CDR1 is SGHRS and CDR2 is YFSETQ in the germline V gene. This CDR3 comprises 15 residues.

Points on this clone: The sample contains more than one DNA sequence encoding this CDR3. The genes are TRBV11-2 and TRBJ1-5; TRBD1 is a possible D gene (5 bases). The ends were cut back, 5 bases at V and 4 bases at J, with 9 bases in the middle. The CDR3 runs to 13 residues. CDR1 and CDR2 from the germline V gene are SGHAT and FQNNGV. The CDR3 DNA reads TGTGCCAGCAGCCTCGACAGTAATCAGCCCCAGCATTTT. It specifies CASSLDSNQPQHF. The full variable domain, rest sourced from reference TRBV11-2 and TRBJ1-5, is EAGVAQSPRYKIIEKRQSVAFWCNPISGHATLYWYQQILGQGPKLLIQFQNNGVVDDSQLPKDRFSAERLKGVDSTLKIQPAKLEDSAVYLCASSLDSNQPQHFGDGTRLSIL.

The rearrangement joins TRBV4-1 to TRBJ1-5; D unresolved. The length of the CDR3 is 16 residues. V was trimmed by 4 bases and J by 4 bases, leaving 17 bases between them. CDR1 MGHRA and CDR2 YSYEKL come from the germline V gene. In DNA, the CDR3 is TGCGCCAGCAGCCCCCACTGGAGACTTATTAATCAGCCCCAGCATTTT. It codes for CASSPHWRLINQPQHF.

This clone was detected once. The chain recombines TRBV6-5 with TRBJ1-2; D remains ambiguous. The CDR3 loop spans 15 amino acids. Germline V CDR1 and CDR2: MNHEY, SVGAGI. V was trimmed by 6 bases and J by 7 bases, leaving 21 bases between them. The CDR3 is CASSTMGGPLFGYTF. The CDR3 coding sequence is TGTGCCAGCAGCACGATGGGAGGGCCGCTTTTTGGCTACACCTTC.